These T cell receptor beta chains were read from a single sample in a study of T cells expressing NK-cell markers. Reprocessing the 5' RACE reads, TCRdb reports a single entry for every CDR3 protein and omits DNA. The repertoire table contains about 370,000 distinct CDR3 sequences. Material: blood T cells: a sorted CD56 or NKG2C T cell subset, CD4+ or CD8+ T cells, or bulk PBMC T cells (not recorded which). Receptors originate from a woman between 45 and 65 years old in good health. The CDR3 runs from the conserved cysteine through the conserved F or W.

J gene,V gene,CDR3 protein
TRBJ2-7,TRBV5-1,CASTKGTLSSYEQYF
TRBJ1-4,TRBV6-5,CASSYSVPGQATNEKLFF
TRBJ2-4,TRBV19,CASSPGSGRVAKNIQYF
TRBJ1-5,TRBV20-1,CSVAEGVLQPQHF
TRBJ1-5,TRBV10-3,CAISPGRGGQPQHF
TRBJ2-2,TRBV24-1,CATSSTGTGELFF
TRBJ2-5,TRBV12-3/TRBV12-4,CASQIQGLETQYF
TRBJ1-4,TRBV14,CASSQDPTGTWEKLFF
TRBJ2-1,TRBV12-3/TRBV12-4,CASRWGGRGPNEQFF
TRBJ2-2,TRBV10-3,CAIKGDGLVGELFF
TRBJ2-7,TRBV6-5,CASSYTGLAGGNEQYF
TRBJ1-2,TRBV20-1,CSARDAHRGGYTF
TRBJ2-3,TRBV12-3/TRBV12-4,CASSSGLAGIVGTDTQYF
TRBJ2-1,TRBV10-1,CASSKDRGLSYNEQFF
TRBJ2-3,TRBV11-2,CASSLWVGVVDTQYF
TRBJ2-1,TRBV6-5,CASSYSSPAGGLNNEQFF
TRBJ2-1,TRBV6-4,CASIQTEGLYNEQFF